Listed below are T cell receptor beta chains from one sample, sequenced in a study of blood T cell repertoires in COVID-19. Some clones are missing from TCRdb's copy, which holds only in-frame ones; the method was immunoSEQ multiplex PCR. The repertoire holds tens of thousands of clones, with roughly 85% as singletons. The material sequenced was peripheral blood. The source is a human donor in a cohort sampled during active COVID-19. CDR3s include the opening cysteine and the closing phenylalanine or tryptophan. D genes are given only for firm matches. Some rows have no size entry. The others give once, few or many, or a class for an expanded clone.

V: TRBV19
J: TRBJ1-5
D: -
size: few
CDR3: CASSIGSGNQPQHF
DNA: TGTGCCAGTAGTATAGGTTCGGGGAATCAGCCCCAGCATTTT

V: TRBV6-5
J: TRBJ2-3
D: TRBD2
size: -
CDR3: CASIPRGAGDTQYF
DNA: TGTGCCAGCATTCCGCGGGGGGCCGGGGATACGCAGTATTTT

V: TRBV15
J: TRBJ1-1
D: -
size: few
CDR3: CATSRELGPTEAFF
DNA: TGTGCCACCAGCAGAGAACTTGGGCCCACTGAAGCTTTCTTT

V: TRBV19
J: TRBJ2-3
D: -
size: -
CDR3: CASSTDAASQYF
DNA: TGTGCCAGTAGTACCGACGCGGCTTCTCAGTATTTT

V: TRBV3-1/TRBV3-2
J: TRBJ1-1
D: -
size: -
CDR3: CASSQDRSEAFF
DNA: TGTGCCAGCAGCCAAGACAGGTCCGAAGCTTTCTTT

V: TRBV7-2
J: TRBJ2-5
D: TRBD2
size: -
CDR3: CASSLGVAGGLETQYF
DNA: TGTGCCAGCAGCTTAGGGGTAGCGGGGGGCCTAGAGACCCAGTACTTC

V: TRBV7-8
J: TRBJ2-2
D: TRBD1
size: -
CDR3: CASSPTDRGNAGELFF
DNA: TGTGCCAGCAGCCCCACGGACAGGGGGAACGCCGGGGAGCTGTTTTTT

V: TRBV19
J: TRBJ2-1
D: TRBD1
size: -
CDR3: CASSRTGGNEQFF
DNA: TGTGCCAGTAGTAGAACAGGGGGCAATGAGCAGTTCTTC

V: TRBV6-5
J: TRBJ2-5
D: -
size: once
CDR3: CASSLDFTQETQYF
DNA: TGTGCCAGCAGTCTCGACTTTACGCAAGAGACCCAGTACTTC

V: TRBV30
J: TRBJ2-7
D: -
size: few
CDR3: CAWSVWRGIGHEQYF
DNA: TGTGCCTGGAGTGTGTGGAGGGGAATAGGGCACGAGCAGTACTTC

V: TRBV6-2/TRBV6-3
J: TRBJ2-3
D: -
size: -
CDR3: CASSSRTASDTQYF
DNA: TGTGCCAGCAGTTCGCGGACAGCATCAGATACGCAGTATTTT

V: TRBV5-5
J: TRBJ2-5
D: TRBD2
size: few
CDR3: CASSPRTRETQYF
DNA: TGTGCCAGCAGCCCGCGGACTAGAGAGACCCAGTACTTC

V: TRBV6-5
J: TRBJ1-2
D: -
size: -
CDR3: CASSYDKTYGYTF
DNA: TGTGCCAGCAGTTACGACAAAACCTATGGCTACACCTTC

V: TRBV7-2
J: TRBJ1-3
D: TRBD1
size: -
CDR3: CASSGRQGSGNTIYF
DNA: TGTGCCAGCAGCGGGCGACAGGGCTCTGGAAACACCATATATTTT

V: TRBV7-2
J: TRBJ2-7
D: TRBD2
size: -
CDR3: CASSILAGGLLEQYF
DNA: TGTGCCAGCAGCATCTTAGCGGGGGGGCTTCTCGAGCAGTACTTC

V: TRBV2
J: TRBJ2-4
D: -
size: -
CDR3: CASRTGRGSKNIQYF
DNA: TGTGCCAGCAGAACAGGCAGGGGTTCCAAAAACATTCAGTACTTC

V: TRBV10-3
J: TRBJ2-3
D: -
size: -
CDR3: CAISGSSRGYSTDTQYF
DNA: TGTGCCATCAGTGGCTCTTCAAGGGGCTACAGCACAGATACGCAGTATTTT

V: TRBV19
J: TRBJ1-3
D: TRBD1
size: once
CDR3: CASKQGAGNTIYF
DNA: TGTGCCAGTAAACAGGGGGCTGGAAACACCATATATTTT

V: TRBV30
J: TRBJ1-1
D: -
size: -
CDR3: CAWMWDSINTEAFF
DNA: TGTGCCTGGATGTGGGACTCCATCAACACTGAAGCTTTCTTT

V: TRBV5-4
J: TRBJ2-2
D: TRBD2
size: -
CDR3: CASSKGLATGELFF
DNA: TGTGCCAGCAGCAAGGGACTAGCGACCGGGGAGCTGTTTTTT

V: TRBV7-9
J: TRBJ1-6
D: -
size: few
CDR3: CASSFTGHYSPLHF
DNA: TGTGCCAGCAGCTTTACAGGGCATTATTCACCCCTCCACTTT

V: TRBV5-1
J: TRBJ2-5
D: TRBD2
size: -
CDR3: CASSLAGVQETQYF
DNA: TGCGCCAGCAGCTTAGCGGGGGTACAAGAGACCCAGTACTTC

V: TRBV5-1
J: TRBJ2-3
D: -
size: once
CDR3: CASSLADRGRGTDTQYF
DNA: TGCGCCAGCAGCTTGGCCGATAGAGGAAGAGGCACAGATACGCAGTATTTT

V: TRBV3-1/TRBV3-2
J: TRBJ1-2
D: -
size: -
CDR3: CAAQGNYGYTF
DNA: TGTGCCGCGCAGGGGAACTATGGCTACACCTTC

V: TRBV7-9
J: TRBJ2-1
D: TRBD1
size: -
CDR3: CASSDSLSRGYNEQFF
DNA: TGTGCCAGCAGCGACTCTCTAAGCAGGGGGTACAATGAGCAGTTCTTC

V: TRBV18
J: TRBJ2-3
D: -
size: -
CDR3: CASSPSGTTGQDTQYF
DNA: TGTGCCAGCTCACCCTCCGGGACAACGGGGCAAGATACGCAGTATTTT

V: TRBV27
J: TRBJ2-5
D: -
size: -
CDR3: CASSLSFRGQETQYF
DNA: TGTGCCAGCAGTTTATCTTTCAGGGGCCAAGAGACCCAGTACTTC

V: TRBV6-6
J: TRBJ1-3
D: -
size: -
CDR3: CASSYRRLSGNTIYF
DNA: TGTGCCAGCAGTTACCGGAGGCTCTCTGGAAACACCATATATTTT

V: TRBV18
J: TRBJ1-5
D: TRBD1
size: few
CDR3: CASSLTGANQPQHF
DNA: TGTGCCAGCTCACTCACAGGGGCGAACCAGCCCCAGCATTTT

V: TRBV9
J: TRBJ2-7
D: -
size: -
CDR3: CASSVGVATGEQYF
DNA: TGTGCCAGCAGCGTAGGTGTGGCCACGGGGGAGCAGTACTTC

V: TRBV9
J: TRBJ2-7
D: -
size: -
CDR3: CAPSVGGGRTYEQYF
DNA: TGTGCCCCCAGCGTAGGGGGGGGTCGGACCTACGAGCAGTACTTC

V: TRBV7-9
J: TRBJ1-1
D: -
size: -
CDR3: CASGPGGEAFF
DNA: TGTGCCAGCGGACCCGGGGGTGAAGCTTTCTTT

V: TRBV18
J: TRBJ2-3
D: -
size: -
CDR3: CASSTAPRGTQYF
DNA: TGTGCCAGCTCTACTGCCCCGCGGGGTACGCAGTATTTT

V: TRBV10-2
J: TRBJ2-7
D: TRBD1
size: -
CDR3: CASQRGTGGYEQYF
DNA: TGCGCCAGCCAACGCGGAACAGGGGGCTACGAGCAGTACTTC

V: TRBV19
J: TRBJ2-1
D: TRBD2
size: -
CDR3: CASSTSSGGSVYNEQFF
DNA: TGTGCCAGTAGTACATCGAGCGGGGGGTCCGTCTACAATGAGCAGTTCTTC

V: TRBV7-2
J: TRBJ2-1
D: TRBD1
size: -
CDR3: CASSRAGTDYSYNEQFF
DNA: TGTGCCAGCAGCCGCGCCGGGACAGATTACTCCTACAATGAGCAGTTCTTC

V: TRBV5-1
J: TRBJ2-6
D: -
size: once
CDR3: CASSLGQTSSGANVLTF
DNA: TGCGCCAGCAGCTTGGGACAGACGAGCTCTGGGGCCAACGTCCTGACTTTC

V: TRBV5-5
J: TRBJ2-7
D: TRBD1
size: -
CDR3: CASSTSGTGGYEQYF
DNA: TGTGCCAGCAGCACCTCCGGGACAGGGGGCTACGAGCAGTACTTC

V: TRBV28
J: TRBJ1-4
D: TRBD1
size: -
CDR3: CASSVTGGGEKLFF
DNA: TGTGCCAGCAGTGTTACAGGGGGTGGAGAAAAACTGTTTTTT

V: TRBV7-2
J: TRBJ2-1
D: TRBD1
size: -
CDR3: CASSLVQGAYNEQFF
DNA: TGTGCCAGCAGCTTAGTACAGGGGGCGTACAATGAGCAGTTCTTC

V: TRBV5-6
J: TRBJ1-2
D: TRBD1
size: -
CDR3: CASRGTGQGNYGYTF
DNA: TGTGCCAGCAGGGGTACGGGACAGGGAAACTATGGCTACACCTTC

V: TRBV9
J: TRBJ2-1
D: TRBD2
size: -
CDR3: CASSVRLAGDPYNEQFF
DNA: TGTGCCAGCAGCGTTAGGCTAGCGGGGGATCCCTACAATGAGCAGTTCTTC

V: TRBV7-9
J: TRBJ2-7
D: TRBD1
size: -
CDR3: CASQRDRGSYEQYF
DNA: TGTGCCAGCCAGAGGGACAGGGGCTCCTACGAGCAGTACTTC

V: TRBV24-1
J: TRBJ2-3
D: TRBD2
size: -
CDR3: CATSDSGTSQDTQYF
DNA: TGTGCCACCAGTGACTCTGGGACTAGTCAAGATACGCAGTATTTT